This T cell receptor (beta chain) was identified during a study of vaccination and CD4 T cells after COVID-19 (dated by TCRdb to between 2021 and 2023). Concerning the study at large: Every convalescent patient had a positive nasal swab PCR test for SARS-CoV-2, with mild disease in 9 or 10 patients and severe disease in one. The convalescent cohort comprised six males and four females, including two Hispanic individuals, seven Caucasians, two Asians and one multiracial person. Participants received two doses of either the Pfizer-BioNTech BNT162b2 vaccine (n=8) or the Moderna mRNA-1273 vaccine (n=2). Post-COVID blood samples from convalescent patients were collected a median of roughly 100 days after diagnosis, with a range of roughly 30 to 170 days. Post-vaccine blood samples were collected a median of about 72 days after the second vaccine dose, ranging from about 12 to 241 days. Culture stimuli were overlapping spike peptide pools from SARS-CoV-2 and from the common cold coronaviruses HCoV-NL63, HCoV-OC43 and HCoV-229E. Control cultures received a CEFX viral epitope pool as the positive control, an HIV-1 Nef peptide pool as the negative control, or no peptide. In over 8 COVID-19 convalescent patients and a handful of infection-naive healthy vaccine recipients, researchers compared the spike-specific CD4+ TCR repertoire from before mRNA vaccination with the repertoire from after. Points the paper makes about the study in general: The median count of SARS-CoV-2-reactive clonotypes went up from under 25 after infection to a few dozen after vaccination, although the change was not significant. In convalescent patients, a median 86.3% of post-vaccine SARS-CoV-2-reactive clones were detected only after vaccination, and vaccine-specific priming was suggested by this finding. Only a relatively small number of convalescent patients were included in the study, and early timepoints following natural infection were not analyzed. Of the vaccine-specific clones in convalescent patients, 304 of 307, or nearly all, reacted only to SARS-CoV-2 spike and did not cross-react with common cold coronaviruses.

The CDR3 runs 18 amino acids, cysteine and phenylalanine included. Here the CDR3 DNA is all that survives: 54 bases in frame from base 1. CDR1 and CDR2 (SGHTA, FQGNSA) derive from the germline V gene. Trimming at the junction amounts to 5 bases on V and 0 bases on J, and the germline ends lie 20 bases apart. This specimen's treatment or condition label, interpreted: approximately 9-day PBMC culture with coronavirus spike peptide pools or control peptides (ViraFEST assay). To expand antigen-specific T cells with peptide pools and then pick out the expanded clonotypes through TCR sequencing, the study relied on the ViraFEST assay. The positive SARS-CoV-2 PCR tests of the convalescent patients were dated from March to December 2020, before the Alpha, Beta and Delta variants emerged in the United States. Each well held some 2 million PBMCs cultured with 9 to 10 ug/ml peptide pools in IMDM containing 5% human AB serum and around 10 IU/ml IL-2. On days 3 and 7, half of the culture medium was replaced with fresh IL-2-containing medium. CD4+ T cells were isolated after around 11 days of culture through negative selection using the EasySep CD4+ T cell isolation kit. PBMCs were separated from whole blood using Ficoll-Paque Plus gradient centrifugation and then either used fresh or cryopreserved at -140C. Each culture condition was generally run in triplicate wells.

The library was obtained by PCR. DNA from cultured CD4+ T cells underwent TCR sequencing with the Oncomine TCR Beta short-read assay at the Johns Hopkins FTIC core. The QIAamp micro DNA kit was used to extract genomic DNA from the cultured CD4+ T cells. Oncomine TCR Beta libraries made from cultured CD4+ T cells were pooled using unique dual indexes and sequenced on an Illumina iSeq 100. The authors' analysis ran thus. Non-productive sequences were filtered out, and CDR3s that did not start with C, did not end with F or W, or were shorter than 7 amino acids were discarded. The MANAFEST web application was used to identify antigen-specific clonotypes by comparing peptide-stimulated wells against reference wells and other culture wells. To be called positive, a clone needed an FDR below 0.05, an odds ratio above 5, and a productive frequency above 0.1% in at least two of three replicate wells. Clonotypes that were significantly expanded in both SARS-CoV-2 spike wells and at least one common cold coronavirus spike condition were defined as cross-reactive. Levenshtein distances (stringdist) and unrooted phylogenetic trees (ape) in R version 3.6.1 were used to assess CDR3 homology. Through fastp at Q25 and MiXCR, TCRdb rebuilt clones from the public reads, retaining in-frame beta chains. Each entry is one CDR3 protein sequence, shown with its most common DNA and genes. TCRdb's processing, not the study's, gives the V and J calls here. The table for this sample lists over 3,000 distinct CDR3 sequences; around a sixth of them were counted only once. The leading ten clones occupy about 20% of the sample.

This clonotype is described as medium-sized (0.01 to 0.1%). This clone's antigen is unknown. No base qualities exist here, and no much larger clone lies one base off it. This receptor was taken from a human donor who had recovered from COVID-19. The V and J genes are TRBV7-2 and TRBJ1-3; the D gene cannot be resolved reliably. Sequenced sample: CD4+ T cells from blood, cultured in vitro. The CDR3 region has the sequence CASSLTGRLRRSGNTIYF. The sequenced DNA: TGTGCCAGCAGCCTCACCGGACGGCTACGCCGCTCTGGAAACACCATATATTTT. When the CDR3 is completed using the reference TRBV7-2 and TRBJ1-3 genes on either side, the full variable domain is GAGVSQSPSNKVTEKGKDVELRCDPISGHTALYWYRQSLGQGLEFLIYFQGNSAPDKSGLPSDRFSAERTGGSVSTLTIQRTQQEDSAVYLCASSLTGRLRRSGNTIYFGEGSWLTVV.